The 15 T cell receptor beta chains presented below share a single source sample, sequenced in a study of neurological immune-mediated disorders. The sample's time point: longitudinal time-point 3. TCRdb processed the 5' RACE reads anew with MiXCR; each CDR3 protein has one entry. Here the sample spans 85,000 to 110,000 distinct CDR3 sequences, roughly a tenth being singletons. Sequencing input: PBMCs. The receptors derive from a female donor with HTLV-1-associated myelopathy (HAM/TSP).

In its sample, this clonotype was seen many times. The V gene is TRBV7-2, the J gene TRBJ2-7, with a weak D call TRBD1 (5 bases). The V end lost 3 bases, the J end lost 4 bases, and 10 bases lay between the germline ends. Germline CDR1 reads SGHTA; CDR2 reads FQGNSA. This CDR3 has 13 residues. CDR3 amino acids: CASSFWGPYEQYF. In DNA, the CDR3 is TGTGCCAGCAGCTTTTGGGGCCCGTACGAGCAGTACTTC.

This clonotype was counted ten times or more. The CDR3: CATSTPTLGLAGDNEQFF. Written as DNA, the CDR3 is TGTGCCACCAGCACCCCTACCTTAGGACTAGCGGGGGACAATGAGCAGTTCTTC. The rearrangement links TRBV15 to TRBJ2-1, with 13 bases aligning to TRBD2. Trimming removed 4 bases from V and 5 bases from J; junction bases left unmatched: 11. Germline V gene lookup returns CDR1 LNHNV and CDR2 YYDKDF (reference sequence). The CDR3 spans 18 residues.

The table lists this clonotype with many counts. The chain is built from TRBV12-3 or TRBV12-4 and TRBJ1-1; possibly TRBD1 for D (5 bases). The V end lost 4 bases, the J end lost 4 bases, and 10 bases lay between the germline ends. The length of the CDR3 is 13 residues. The CDR3 bases are TGTGCCAGCAGTTCGTACGGGACCACTGAAGCTTTCTTT. Its translation: CASSSYGTTEAFF.

In its sample, this clonotype was seen many times. This chain connects TRBV4-1 to TRBJ2-2; 7 bases are shared with TRBD1. CDR3 size: 15 residues. Losses at the gene ends were 8 bases for V and 1 base for J; bases not matched to a gene: 7. CDR1 and CDR2 from the germline V gene are MGHRA and YSYEKL. The CDR3 region has the DNA TGCGCCAGCGGACAGGTCACGATGAACACCGGGGAGCTGTTTTTT. This encodes CASGQVTMNTGELFF.

This clonotype was seen repeatedly, ten times or more. The gene calls are TRBV6-2 or TRBV6-3 and TRBJ1-1, with a possible D match to TRBD1 (5 bases). Trimming removed 2 bases from V and 4 bases from J, with 20 bases in between. The germline V gene has CDR1 MNHEY and CDR2 SVGEGT. The CDR3 is 17 residues long. This CDR3 reads CASSYTPGRGGGTEAFF. CDR3 in DNA: TGTGCCAGCAGTTACACGCCGGGACGGGGGGGAGGCACTGAAGCTTTCTTT.

Worth noting for this clonotype: A read error may be the cause here, since a much bigger clone is one base away. This rearrangement joins TRBV5-5 to TRBJ2-5; D may be TRBD1 (6 bases). Germline assignment: CDR1 SGHKS and CDR2 YYEKEE (reference sequence). The CDR3 consists of 15 residues. CDR3 nucleotides: TGTGCCAGCATCTTGGCACCACAGGGAAGGGAGACCCAGTACTTC. Its translation: CASILAPQGRETQYF.

The J gene is TRBJ1-1, the V gene TRBV29-1; unclear D gene. CDR3 length: 13 residues. Germline V CDR1 and CDR2: SQVTM, ANQGSEA. V shed 1 base and J shed 1 base, with 7 bases lying between them. As DNA, the CDR3 is TGCAGCGTTGAAGGACGGCAGAACACTGAAGCTTTCTTT. It encodes CSVEGRQNTEAFF.

This clonotype was seen many times. The gene calls are TRBV14 and TRBJ2-2, with D unclear. Trimming took off 2 bases at V and 1 base at J, with 5 bases between the two ends. The CDR3 is 14 amino acids. Germline V gives CDR1 SGHDN, CDR2 FVKESK. The CDR3 loop reads CASSQYMNTGELFF. The CDR3 DNA reads TGTGCCAGCAGCCAATACATGAACACCGGGGAGCTGTTTTTT.

This clonotype was seen many times. The rearrangement uses TRBV12-3 or TRBV12-4 and TRBJ2-3; D gene ambiguous. V lost 2 bases and J 7 bases, leaving 10 bases between the germline ends. This CDR3 is 13 amino acids long. The CDR3 here is CASSLTTGYTQYF. The CDR3, as DNA: TGTGCCAGCAGTTTAACTACTGGGTATACGCAGTATTTT.

In its sample, this clonotype was seen many times. The chain is built from TRBV5-1 and TRBJ2-7; D gene ambiguous. Trimming took off 2 bases at V and 2 bases at J, with 8 bases between the two ends. CDR1 SGHRS and CDR2 YFSETQ come from the germline V gene. The CDR3 runs 13 residues. CDR3 sequence reads: CASSFDVAYEQYF. As DNA, the CDR3 is TGCGCCAGCAGCTTCGACGTGGCCTACGAGCAGTACTTC.

About this clonotype: This could be a read error, since a much larger clone is one nucleotide away. The gene calls are TRBV7-8 and TRBJ1-6; 9 positions match TRBD1. CDR3 length: 15 residues. The V gene's germline CDR1 is SGHVS and CDR2 FQNEAQ. The V and J ends lost 2 bases and 9 bases, in that order; junction bases with no gene match: 5. CDR3 protein: CASSLFRTGVSPLHF. CDR3 nucleotides: TGTGCCAGCAGCTTATTTCGGACAGGGGTTTCACCCCTCCACTTT. The entire variable domain, with the rest obtained from reference TRBV7-8 and TRBJ1-6, is as follows: GAGVSQSPRYKVAKRGQDVALRCDPISGHVSLFWYQQALGQGPEFLTYFQNEAQLDKSGLPSDRFFAERPEGSVSTLKIQRTQQEDSAVYLCASSLFRTGVSPLHFGNGTRLTVT.

V usage is TRBV11-2 and J usage is TRBJ2-7; 7 positions agree with TRBD1. Germline CDR1 SGHAT, CDR2 FQNNGV. CDR3 length equals 12 residues. V trimming: 6 bases; J trimming: 7 bases; junction bases outside the gene matches: 6. CDR3 region: CASSLQGLEQYF. The CDR3 DNA is TGTGCCAGCAGTCTACAGGGGTTGGAGCAGTACTTC.

This clonotype has a count of ten or more. The chain links TRBV5-1 to TRBJ2-3; a possible D gene is TRBD2 (5 bases). Trimming took 4 bases from V and 6 from J, leaving 18 bases between them. Germline V gene sequence: CDR1 SGHRS, CDR2 YFSETQ. This CDR3 has 15 amino acids. The CDR3 loop is CASSRKWTEVDTQYF. The CDR3 region has the DNA TGCGCCAGCAGCCGAAAGTGGACGGAGGTGGATACGCAGTATTTT.

The chain employs TRBV5-1 and TRBJ2-7; D gene ambiguous. V was trimmed by 0 bases and J by 0 bases, leaving 7 bases between them. There are 14 residues in the CDR3. CDR1 and CDR2 (germline): SGHRS, YFSETQ. The CDR3 spells CASSLDGTSYEQYF. Written as DNA, the CDR3 is TGCGCCAGCAGCTTGGACGGAACCTCCTACGAGCAGTACTTC.

This clonotype was observed at least ten times. The rearrangement links TRBV12-3 or TRBV12-4 to TRBJ2-2; possible D gene TRBD1, 5 bases. V shed 5 bases and J shed 0 bases, with 19 bases lying between them. This CDR3 spans 18 amino acids. The DNA of the CDR3 is TGTGCCAGCAGTCCTCGTAGGACATCTTACCCGAACACCGGGGAGCTGTTTTTT. Its translation: CASSPRRTSYPNTGELFF.